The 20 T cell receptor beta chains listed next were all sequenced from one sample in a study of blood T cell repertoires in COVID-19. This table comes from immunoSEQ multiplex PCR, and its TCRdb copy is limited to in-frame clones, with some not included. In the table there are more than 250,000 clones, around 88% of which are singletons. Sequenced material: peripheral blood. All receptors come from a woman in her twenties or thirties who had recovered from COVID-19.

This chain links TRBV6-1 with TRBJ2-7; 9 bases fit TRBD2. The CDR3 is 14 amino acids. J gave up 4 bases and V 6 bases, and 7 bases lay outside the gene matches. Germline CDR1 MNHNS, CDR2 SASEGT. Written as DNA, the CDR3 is TGTGCCAGCAGACTCAGCGGGAGGAATTACGAGCAGTACTTC. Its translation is CASRLSGRNYEQYF.

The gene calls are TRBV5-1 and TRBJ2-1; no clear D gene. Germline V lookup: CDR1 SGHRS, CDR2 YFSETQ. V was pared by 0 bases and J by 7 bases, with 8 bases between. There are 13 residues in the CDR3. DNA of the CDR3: TGCGCCAGCAGCTTGGCCTCTCAGAATGAGCAGTTCTTC. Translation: CASSLASQNEQFF.

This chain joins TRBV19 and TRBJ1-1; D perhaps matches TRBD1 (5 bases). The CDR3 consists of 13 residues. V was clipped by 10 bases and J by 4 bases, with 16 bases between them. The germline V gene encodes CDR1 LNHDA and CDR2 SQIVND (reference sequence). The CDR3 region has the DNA TGTGCCACCACGTGGGGACTGGGCACTGAAGCTTTCTTT. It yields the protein CATTWGLGTEAFF.

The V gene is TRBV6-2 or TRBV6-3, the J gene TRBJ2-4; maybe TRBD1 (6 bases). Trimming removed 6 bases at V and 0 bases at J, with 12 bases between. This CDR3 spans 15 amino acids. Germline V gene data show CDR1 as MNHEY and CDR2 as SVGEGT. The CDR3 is CASSNRALAKNIQYF. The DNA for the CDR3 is TGTGCCAGCAGCAACAGGGCACTAGCCAAAAACATTCAGTACTTC.

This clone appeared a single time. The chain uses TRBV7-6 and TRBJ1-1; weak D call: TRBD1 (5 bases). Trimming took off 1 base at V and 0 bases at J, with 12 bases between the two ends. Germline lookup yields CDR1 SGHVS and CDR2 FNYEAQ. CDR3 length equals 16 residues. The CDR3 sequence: CASSLGGGYMNTEAFF. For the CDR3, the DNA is TGTGCCAGCAGCTTAGGGGGGGGTTACATGAACACTGAAGCTTTCTTT.

The DNA of the CDR3 is TGTGCCAGCAGTGGGCAGGGGAAGGGCGACACTGAAGCTTTCTTT. Translated, it gives CASSGQGKGDTEAFF. The rearrangement uses TRBV6-4 and TRBJ1-1, with D possibly TRBD1 on 6 matching bases. Germline V gene data show CDR1 as MRHNA and CDR2 as SNTAGT. Trimming removed 4 bases at V and 3 bases at J, with 15 bases between. The CDR3 totals 15 residues.

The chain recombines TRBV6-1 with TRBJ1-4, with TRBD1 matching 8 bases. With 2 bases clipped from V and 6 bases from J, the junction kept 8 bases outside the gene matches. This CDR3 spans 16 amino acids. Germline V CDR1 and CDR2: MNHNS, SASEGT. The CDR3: CASSESVAGGDEKLFF. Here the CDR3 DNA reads TGTGCCAGCAGTGAAAGTGTCGCAGGGGGCGATGAAAAACTGTTTTTT.

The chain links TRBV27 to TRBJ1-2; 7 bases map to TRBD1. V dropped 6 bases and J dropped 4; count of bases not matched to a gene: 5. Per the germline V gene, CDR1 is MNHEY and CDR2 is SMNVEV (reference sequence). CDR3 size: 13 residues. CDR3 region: CASSARGPYGYTF. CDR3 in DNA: TGTGCCAGCAGCGCTAGGGGGCCCTATGGCTACACCTTC.

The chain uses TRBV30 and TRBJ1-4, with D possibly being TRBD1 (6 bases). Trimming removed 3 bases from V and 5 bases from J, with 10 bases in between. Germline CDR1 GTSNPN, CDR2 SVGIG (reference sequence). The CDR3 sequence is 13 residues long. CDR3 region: CAWSGQKNEKLFF. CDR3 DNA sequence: TGTGCCTGGAGCGGACAGAAAAATGAAAAACTGTTTTTT.

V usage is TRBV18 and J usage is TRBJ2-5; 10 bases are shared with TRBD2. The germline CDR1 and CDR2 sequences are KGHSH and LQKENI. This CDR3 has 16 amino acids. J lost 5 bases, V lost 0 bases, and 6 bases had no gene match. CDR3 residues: CASSPPRGLAPETQYF. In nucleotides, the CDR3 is TGTGCCAGCTCACCACCTCGGGGACTAGCGCCGGAGACCCAGTACTTC.

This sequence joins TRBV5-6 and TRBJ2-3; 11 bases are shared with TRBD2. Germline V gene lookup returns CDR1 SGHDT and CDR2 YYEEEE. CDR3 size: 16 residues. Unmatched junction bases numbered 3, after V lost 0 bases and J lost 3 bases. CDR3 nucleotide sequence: TGTGCCAGCAGCTTGGTAGTAGCGGGGGGGACAGATACGCAGTATTTT. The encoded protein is CASSLVVAGGTDTQYF.

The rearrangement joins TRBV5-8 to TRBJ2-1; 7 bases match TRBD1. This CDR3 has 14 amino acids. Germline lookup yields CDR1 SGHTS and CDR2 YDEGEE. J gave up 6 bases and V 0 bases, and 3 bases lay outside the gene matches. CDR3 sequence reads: CASSLGAGGNEQFF. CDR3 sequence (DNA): TGTGCCAGCAGCTTGGGAGCAGGGGGCAATGAGCAGTTCTTC.

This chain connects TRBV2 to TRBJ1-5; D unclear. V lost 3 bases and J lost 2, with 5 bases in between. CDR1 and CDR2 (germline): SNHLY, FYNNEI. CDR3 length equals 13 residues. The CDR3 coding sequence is TGTGCCAGCAGTGAGGAGCGCAATCAGCCCCAGCATTTT. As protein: CASSEERNQPQHF.

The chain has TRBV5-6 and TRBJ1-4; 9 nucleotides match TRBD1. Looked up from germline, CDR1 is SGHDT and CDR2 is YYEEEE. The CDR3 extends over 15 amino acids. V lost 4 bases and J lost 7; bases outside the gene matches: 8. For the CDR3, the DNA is TGTGCCAGCAGCGCACAGGGGGCCTTTGGTGAAAAACTGTTTTTT. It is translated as CASSAQGAFGEKLFF.

CDR3 amino acids: CSVVQVAQYF. CDR3 nucleotides: TGCAGCGTGGTACAGGTCGCTCAGTACTTC. The chain combines TRBV29-1 with TRBJ2-7; D possibly corresponds to TRBD1 (5 bases). CDR1 SQVTM and CDR2 ANQGSEA come from the germline V gene. The CDR3 contains 10 residues. Deletions cut 6 bases from V and 10 bases from J, with 13 bases between.

CDR3: CSASTGRGLTNEKLFF. CDR3 sequence (DNA): TGCAGTGCTAGTACAGGGCGGGGGCTGACAAATGAAAAACTGTTTTTT. V and J are TRBV20-1 and TRBJ1-4; D possibly corresponds to TRBD1 (6 bases). The CDR3 loop spans 16 amino acids. V was clipped by 3 bases and J by 5 bases, with 19 bases between them. In germline, CDR1 is DFQATT, CDR2 SNEGSKA (reference sequence).

CDR3 in amino acids: CASSFRTEQFF. The CDR3 coding sequence is TGCGCCAGCAGCTTTAGAACTGAGCAGTTCTTC. The gene calls are TRBV5-1 and TRBJ2-1; D unresolved. CDR1 and CDR2 from the germline V gene are SGHRS and YFSETQ. Trimming removed 2 bases at V and 9 bases at J, with 6 bases between. The length of the CDR3 is 11 residues. Drawing the rest from reference TRBV5-1 and TRBJ2-1, the complete variable domain is KAGVTQTPRYLIKTRGQQVTLSCSPISGHRSVSWYQQTPGQGLQFLFEYFSETQRNKGNFPGRFSGRQFSNSRSEMNVSTLELGDSALYLCASSFRTEQFFGPGTRLTVL.

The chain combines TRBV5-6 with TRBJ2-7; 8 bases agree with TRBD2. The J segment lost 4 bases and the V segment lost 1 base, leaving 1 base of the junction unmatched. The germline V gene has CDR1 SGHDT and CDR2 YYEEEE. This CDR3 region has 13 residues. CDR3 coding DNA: TGTGCCAGCAGCTTGAGACTAGCGTACGAGCAGTACTTC. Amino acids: CASSLRLAYEQYF.

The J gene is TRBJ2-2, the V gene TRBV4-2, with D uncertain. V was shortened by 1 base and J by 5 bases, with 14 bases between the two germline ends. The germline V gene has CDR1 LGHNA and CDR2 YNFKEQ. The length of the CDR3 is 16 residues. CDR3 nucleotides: TGTGCCAGCAGCCAAGTGGGCACATTATCTACCGGGGAGCTGTTTTTT. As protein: CASSQVGTLSTGELFF.

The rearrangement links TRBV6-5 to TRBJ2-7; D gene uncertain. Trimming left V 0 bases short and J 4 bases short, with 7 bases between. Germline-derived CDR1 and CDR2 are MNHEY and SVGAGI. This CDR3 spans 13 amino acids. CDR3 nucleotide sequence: TGTGCCAGCAGTTACTCGATCCAGTACGAGCAGTACTTC. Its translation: CASSYSIQYEQYF.